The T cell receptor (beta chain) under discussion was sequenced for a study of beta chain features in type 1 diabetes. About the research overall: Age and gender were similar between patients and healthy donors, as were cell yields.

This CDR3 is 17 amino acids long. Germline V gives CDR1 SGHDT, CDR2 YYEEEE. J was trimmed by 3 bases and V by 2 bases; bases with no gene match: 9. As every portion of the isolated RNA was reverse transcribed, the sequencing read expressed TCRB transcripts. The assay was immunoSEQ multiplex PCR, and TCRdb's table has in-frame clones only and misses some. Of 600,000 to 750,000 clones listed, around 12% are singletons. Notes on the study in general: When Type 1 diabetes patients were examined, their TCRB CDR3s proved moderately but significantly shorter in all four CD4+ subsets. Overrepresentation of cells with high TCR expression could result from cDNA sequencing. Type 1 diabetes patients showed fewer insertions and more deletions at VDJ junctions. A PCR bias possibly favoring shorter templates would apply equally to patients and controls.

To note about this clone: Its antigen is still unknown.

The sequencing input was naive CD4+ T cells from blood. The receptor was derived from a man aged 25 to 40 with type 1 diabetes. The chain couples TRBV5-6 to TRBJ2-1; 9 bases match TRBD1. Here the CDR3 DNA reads TGTGCCAGCAGCTTAATTACAGGGGGCAGTTTCTACAATGAGCAGTTCTTC. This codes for CASSLITGGSFYNEQFF.